Following are 12 T cell receptor beta chains from one sample sequenced in a study of blood T cell repertoires in COVID-19. Measured with immunoSEQ multiplex PCR; TCRdb has only the in-frame clones, and not every one. The sample lists roughly 89,000 clones; approximately 80% were seen once. The specimen sequenced was peripheral blood. The receptors come from a woman between 65 and 79 years old with acute or convalescent COVID-19.

The genes are TRBV6-5 and TRBJ1-1, with 8 nucleotides matching TRBD1. After removal of 4 bases from V and 11 bases from J, the junction contained 12 bases not matched to a gene. There are 14 residues in the CDR3. The germline gives CDR1 MNHEY, CDR2 SVGAGI. The CDR3 reads CASSWDRSNSGAFF. As DNA, the CDR3 is TGTGCCAGCAGTTGGGACAGGTCTAACAGTGGGGCTTTCTTT.

This sequence joins TRBV10-3 and TRBJ1-2, with no clear D. V was trimmed by 0 bases and J by 5 bases, leaving 7 bases between them. The CDR3 has 13 amino acids. CDR1 is ENHRY and CDR2 is SYGVKD in the germline V gene. The CDR3 loop reads CAISESWAYGYTF. In DNA, the CDR3 is TGTGCCATCAGTGAGTCTTGGGCATATGGCTACACCTTC.

The chain combines TRBV30 with TRBJ2-7; 7 bases map to TRBD2. The trim removed 0 bases at V and 2 bases at J, leaving 1 base unmatched. In germline, CDR1 is GTSNPN, CDR2 SVGIG (reference sequence). The CDR3 covers 13 residues. CDR3 nucleotides: TGTGCCTGGAGTGTGGGGGGGGCCTACGAGCAGTACTTC. Protein product: CAWSVGGAYEQYF.

The rearrangement uses TRBV29-1 and TRBJ2-1; 10 bases are a match to TRBD2. Losses at the gene ends were 4 bases for V and 4 bases for J; bases not matched to a gene: 10. There are 16 residues in the CDR3. From germline, CDR1 is SQVTM and CDR2 ANQGSEA. For the CDR3, the DNA is TGCAGCGTTGCCAAAGCGGGAGGGCCAACTTACAATGAGCAGTTCTTC. This sequence encodes CSVAKAGGPTYNEQFF.

This clone was counted many times. The chain joins TRBV7-9 to TRBJ1-6, with D unresolved. The CDR3 sequence is 14 residues long. V lost 1 base, J lost 7 bases, and 8 bases lay in between. The germline V gene has CDR1 SEHNR and CDR2 FQNEAQ (reference sequence). The CDR3: CASSLGRENSPLHF. The CDR3 bases are TGTGCCAGCAGCTTAGGACGGGAAAATTCACCCCTCCACTTT.

This clone has just a few counts. The V gene is TRBV7-8, the J gene TRBJ2-7; perhaps TRBD1 as D (6 bases). The CDR3 contains 17 residues. The ends were cut back, 1 base at V and 1 base at J, with 17 bases in the middle. Germline V lookup: CDR1 SGHVS, CDR2 FQNEAQ. The chain's CDR3 is CASSLGVDRFRSYEQYF. CDR3 DNA sequence: TGTGCCAGCAGCTTAGGGGTTGACAGGTTCCGTTCCTACGAGCAGTACTTC.

V gene TRBV9 combines with J gene TRBJ2-3; a weak D match, TRBD2 (6 bases). The germline V gene encodes CDR1 SGDLS and CDR2 YYNGEE. CDR3 size: 18 residues. The ends were cut back, 0 bases at V and 3 bases at J, with 20 bases in the middle. The CDR3: CASSVGSALLAGTDTQYF. CDR3 in DNA: TGTGCCAGCAGCGTAGGTTCCGCTCTACTAGCAGGGACAGATACGCAGTATTTT.

The J gene is TRBJ2-4, the V gene TRBV10-2; maybe TRBD1 (5 bases). The CDR3 covers 15 residues. CDR1 and CDR2 from the germline V gene are WSHSY and SAAADI. V dropped 0 bases and J dropped 0 bases, with 6 bases sitting between them. In DNA form, the CDR3 reads TGCGCCAGCAGTGAGTCGCAGGGAGCCAAAAACATTCAGTACTTC. Its translation is CASSESQGAKNIQYF.

The rearrangement joins TRBV7-2 to TRBJ2-7, with 14 bases that match TRBD2. The germline gives CDR1 SGHTA, CDR2 FQGNSA. V was pared by 5 bases and J by 6 bases, with 3 bases of the junction left unmatched. The CDR3 loop spans 14 amino acids. This CDR3 is CASSRLAGGSEQYF. CDR3 DNA: TGTGCCAGCAGCAGACTAGCGGGAGGGAGCGAGCAGTACTTC. Drawing the rest from reference TRBV7-2 and TRBJ2-7, the complete variable domain is GAGVSQSPSNKVTEKGKDVELRCDPISGHTALYWYRQSLGQGLEFLIYFQGNSAPDKSGLPSDRFSAERTGGSVSTLTIQRTQQEDSAVYLCASSRLAGGSEQYFGPGTRLTVT.

The chain employs TRBV2 and TRBJ2-2, with TRBD1 matching over 7 bases. Germline CDR1 and CDR2: SNHLY and FYNNEI. There are 14 residues in the CDR3. Trimming cost V 6 bases and J 4 bases; bases outside gene matches: 5. Here the CDR3 DNA reads TGTGCCAGCAGGGAACAGGGGCCCACCGGGGAGCTGTTTTTT. This gives the protein CASREQGPTGELFF.

The chain carries TRBV5-1 and TRBJ1-2; perhaps TRBD1 as D (6 bases). From germline, CDR1 is SGHRS and CDR2 YFSETQ. This CDR3 has 15 amino acids. V shed 4 bases and J shed 3 bases, with 16 bases lying between them. In nucleotides, the CDR3 is TGCGCCAGCAGCCCCGGATGGGGGCAATACTATGGCTACACCTTC. Protein product: CASSPGWGQYYGYTF.

V gene TRBV5-1 combines with J gene TRBJ2-7; 8 nucleotides match TRBD1. The V gene's germline CDR1 is SGHRS and CDR2 YFSETQ. The CDR3 consists of 15 residues. V was clipped by 4 bases and J by 2 bases; unmatched bases: 8. CDR3 residues: CASSPRQGTPYEQYF. Here the CDR3 DNA reads TGCGCCAGCAGCCCACGACAGGGGACTCCCTACGAGCAGTACTTC.